One TCR beta chain is described in this entry. Its antigen is not identified. CDR1 and CDR2 from the germline V gene are SGHTA and FQGNSA. V dropped 5 bases and J dropped 2 bases, with 16 bases sitting between them. The CDR3 is 16 residues long. The data belong to a study of Ad26.COV2.S vaccination and SARS-CoV-2 variants. Background on the study: The vaccine Ad26.COV2.S was put into the muscle once, or twice with 56 days between.

Here immunoSEQ multiplex PCR was the method, and the copy in TCRdb shows in-frame clones only, minus some. Among about 350,000 clones listed, 86% were seen once. Notes on the study in general: Spike-specific TCR breadth was greater in vaccine than placebo recipients. The TCR-based breadth and depth measures might underestimate overall T cell responses.

Treatment reported: 15 to 20 received Ad26.COV2.S at low or high dose, single or two shots; about five received placebo; per-sample allocation not given. Day 63 after the first injection of vaccine or placebo was the sampling time. An Ad26 vector expressing Wuhan-strain SARS-CoV-2 spike constituted the vaccine. The TCR originated in a person aged 18-65 years who received the Ad26.COV2.S COVID-19 vaccine or a placebo. This sequence joins TRBV7-2 and TRBJ2-1; D may be TRBD2 (7 bases). The sample was peripheral blood, taken in a trial of Ad26.COV2.S vaccine versus placebo. The CDR3: CASSLLGGVPYNEQFF. For the CDR3, the DNA is TGTGCCAGCAGCCTTTTAGGGGGGGTCCCCTACAATGAGCAGTTCTTC.